This TCR beta chain was captured by sequencing in a study of monozygotic twins with inflammatory bowel disease. Broader study findings: Varied immunosuppressive treatments among patients may have increased repertoire variability.

On this clonotype: The target antigen is unknown.

No DNA is given; TCRdb re-called the 5' RACE reads and lists each CDR3 protein once. The table for this sample gives around 400,000 distinct CDR3 sequences. In germline, CDR1 is SNHLY, CDR2 FYNNEI. This CDR3 has 15 amino acids. Source material: blood. This clonotype was sampled from a human donor with ulcerative colitis or Crohn's disease, or a healthy co-twin of an affected twin (not recorded which). The rearrangement joins TRBV2 to TRBJ2-1; checking the TCRdb D call of TRBD1 is not possible without DNA. The chain's CDR3 is CASRQGDYPSNEQFF.